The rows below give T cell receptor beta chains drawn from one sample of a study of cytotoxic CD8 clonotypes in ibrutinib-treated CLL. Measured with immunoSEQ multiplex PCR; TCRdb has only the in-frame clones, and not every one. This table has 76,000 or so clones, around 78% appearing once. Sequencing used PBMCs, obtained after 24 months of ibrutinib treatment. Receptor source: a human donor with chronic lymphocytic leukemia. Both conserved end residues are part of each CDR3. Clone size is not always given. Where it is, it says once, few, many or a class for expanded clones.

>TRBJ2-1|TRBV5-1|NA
CASSLISYNEQFF
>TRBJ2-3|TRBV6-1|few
CASSDLRDTQYF
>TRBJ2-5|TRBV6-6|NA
CATNRGQGREETQYF
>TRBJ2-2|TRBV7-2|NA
CASSSYNGELFF
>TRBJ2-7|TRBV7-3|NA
CASSSRLDGGFFYEQYF
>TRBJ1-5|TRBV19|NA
CASSIWQASNQPQHF
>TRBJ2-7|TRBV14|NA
CASSQDPSSYEQYF
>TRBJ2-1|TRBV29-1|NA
CSDLADYNEQFF
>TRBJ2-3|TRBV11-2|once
CASSTRQGNTDTQYF
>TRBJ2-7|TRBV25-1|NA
CASSELLRPYEQYF
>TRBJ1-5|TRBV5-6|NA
CASSLRLGGGNQPQHF
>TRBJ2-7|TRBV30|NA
CAWSRRGGPYEQYF
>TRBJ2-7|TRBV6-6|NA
CASRRDRGYEQYF
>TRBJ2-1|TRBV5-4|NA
CASQTSGRTHYNEQFF